This T cell receptor beta chain is from a study of T-cell reconstitution after alpha-beta-depleted transplantation in children (dated by TCRdb to between 2015 and 2016). As for the study more broadly: T-cell immune reconstitution after TCRalphabeta/CD19-depleted allogeneic hematopoietic cell transplantation in children was quantitatively tracked in the study by means of TCR repertoire profiling. Overall study outcomes, separate from this receptor: In some patients, the high TCRbeta diversity seen at day 60 was put down to recipient T cells and intrathymic progenitors that had survived conditioning. The frequencies of hyperexpanded clones fell over the following months, and after one year, T-cell counts and TCRbeta diversity were mostly attributed to newly produced T cells. The apparently early alphabetaT-cell count recovery about two months after transplant was reportedly dependent on only several hundred rapidly expanded clones derived from non-depleted graft cells.

This clonotype has more than one count but fewer than ten. Its cognate antigen has yet to be identified. No per-base quality is available; no much larger clone lies one base away. The label giving this sample's treatment or condition can be read as: allogeneic hematopoietic cell transplantation with graft depleted of TCRalphabeta T cells and CD19 B cells. The transplant recipients were children given TCRalphabeta/CD19-depleted allogeneic hematopoietic cell grafts. The CDR3, cysteine through phenylalanine, is 13 amino acids long. Only the CDR3 DNA stays, 39 bases, in frame from base 1. Based on the germline V gene, the CDR1 and CDR2 sequences are SGHRS and YFSETQ. Deletion took 2 bases off V and 2 bases off J, with a span of 7 bases between the germline ends. Library generation was performed with PCR. TCRdb lists the instrument as Illumina HiSeq 2500. TCR libraries were prepared with molecular barcoding, using unique molecular identifiers to normalize TCRbeta repertoire quantification. TCRdb trimmed the raw reads at Q25, called clones with MiXCR and kept productive beta chains. Identical CDR3 proteins give one entry, which carries the most common genes and DNA. In this sample the table shows some 440,000 distinct CDR3 sequences, roughly 15% of which occur a single time. The ten largest clones add up to around 30% of the sample.

The V and J segments used are TRBV5-1 and TRBJ2-5, with no confidently assigned D gene. The origin of this receptor is a boy under two years old who had a stem cell transplant for Wiskott-Aldrich syndrome, so the T cells may come from the graft donor. Here the sequenced sample was PBMCs, mostly from graft donor cells, taken 360 days after TCRalphabeta/CD19-depleted stem cell transplant. The nucleotide sequence reads as follows: TGCGCCAGCAGCTTCCCCGATCAAGAGACCCAGTACTTC. Its translation reads: CASSFPDQETQYF.